This section outlines one T cell receptor (beta chain) sequence together with its context. Its antigen is unknown. V was pared by 4 bases and J by 2 bases, with 5 bases of the junction left unmatched. The V gene's germline CDR1 is SGHKS and CDR2 YYEKEE (reference sequence). This CDR3 comprises 14 residues. This entry belongs to a study of OX40 agonist ivuxolimab in advanced cancers. Study-wide context: The diagnoses of dose-escalation patients were hepatocellular carcinoma, melanoma, renal cell or head and neck cancer. At roughly 80% male, the cohort had a mean age of around 56 years, ranging from roughly 20 to 79. Study-wide results and limits: Some of the nonresponding patients also showed low levels of normalized T-cell clonal expansion. Dose levels from 0.1 to 3.0 mg/kg saw CD4+ and CD8+ blood T cells expand clonally by week 6.

The table came from immunoSEQ multiplex PCR; TCRdb's copy has only in-frame clones and leaves some out. Of just under 85,000 clones in the sample, less than 85% were seen once. This specimen consisted of CD4+ or CD8+ T cells sorted from blood, obtained in a trial of the OX40 agonist ivuxolimab. The TCR originated in an adult with an advanced solid tumor such as melanoma, head and neck, liver or kidney cancer. The gene calls are TRBV5-5 and TRBJ2-7; TRBD1 matches 8 bases. The CDR3 region is CASSVRQGTYEQYF. CDR3 nucleotides: TGTGCCAGCAGCGTGCGACAGGGGACCTACGAGCAGTACTTC. The full variable domain, rest sourced from reference TRBV5-5 and TRBJ2-7, is DAGVTQSPTHLIKTRGQQVTLRCSPISGHKSVSWYQQVLGQGPQFIFQYYEKEERGRGNFPDRFSARQFPNYSSELNVNALLLGDSALYLCASSVRQGTYEQYFGPGTRLTVT.